The clone carrying this T cell receptor beta chain came up once. The data belong to a study of blood T cell repertoires in COVID-19. Overall study context: Whether acute or convalescent, the COVID-19 samples came from the United States, Italy and Spain. From T cells, B-cell-depleted T cells, or PBMCs came the material, which was cDNA or gDNA.

Per the study methods: Reference gene primer amplification gave nucleated cell count estimates. The protocol was immunoSEQ multiplex PCR, while the TCRdb copy is restricted to in-frame clones and leaves out a portion. V, J and clone size derive from that table, while D and trimming were established from the DNA sequence. Counted here are 63,000 or so clones, just under 90% occurring once; the ten biggest clones make up approximately 1.5%. CDR1 is SGHAT and CDR2 is FQNNGV in the germline V gene. The V end lost 4 bases, the J end lost 4 bases, and 2 bases lay between the germline ends. The CDR3 extends over 12 amino acids.

This TCR was recovered from a man aged 55 to 70 with acute or convalescent COVID-19. The sequenced sample was peripheral blood. The chain uses TRBV11-2 and TRBJ1-6; D unclear. CDR3 coding DNA: TGTGCCAGCAGCTCGTATAATTCACCCCTCCACTTT. Its protein is CASSSYNSPLHF.